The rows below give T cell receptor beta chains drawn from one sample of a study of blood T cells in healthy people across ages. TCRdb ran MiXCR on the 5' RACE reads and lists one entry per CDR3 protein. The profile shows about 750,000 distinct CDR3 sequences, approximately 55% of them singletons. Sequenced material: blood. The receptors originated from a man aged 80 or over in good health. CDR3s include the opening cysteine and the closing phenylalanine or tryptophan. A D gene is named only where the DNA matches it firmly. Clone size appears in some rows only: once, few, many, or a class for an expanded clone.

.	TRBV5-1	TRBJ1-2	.	TGCGCCAGCAGCTTGTATAATGGGAATGGCTACACCTTC	CASSLYNGNGYTF
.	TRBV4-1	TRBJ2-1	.	TGCGCCAGCAGCCACTCCCCCGAATCTTTGGAGCAGTTCTTC	CASSHSPESLEQFF
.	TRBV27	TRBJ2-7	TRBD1	TGTGCCAGCAGGCTCGGACAGGGCCGTACGCAGTACTTC	CASRLGQGRTQYF
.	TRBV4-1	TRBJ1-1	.	TGCGCCAGCCGACAGGACACTGAAGCTTTCTTT	CASRQDTEAFF
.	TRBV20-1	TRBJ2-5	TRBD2	TGCAGTGCTTCCGAGCGGGAGCAGTACTTC	CSASEREQYF
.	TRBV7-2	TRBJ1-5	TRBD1	TGTGCCAGCAGCGCGGACAGGGGGCTGGAGCAGCCCCAGCATTTT	CASSADRGLEQPQHF
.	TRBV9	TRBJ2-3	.	TGTGCCAGCAGCGTAGCAAGCGGCAGGGGTTCAGATACGCAGTATTTT	CASSVASGRGSDTQYF
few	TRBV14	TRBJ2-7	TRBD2	TGTGCCAGCAGCCATACCCGGACTAGGCTTTCAGAGCAGTACTTC	CASSHTRTRLSEQYF
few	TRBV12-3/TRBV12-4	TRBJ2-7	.	TGTGCCAGCAGTTTAAAGAGGTACGAGCAGTACTTC	CASSLKRYEQYF
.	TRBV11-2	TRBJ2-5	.	TGTGCCAGCAGCCGACACACACGGGAAGAGACCCAGTACTTC	CASSRHTREETQYF
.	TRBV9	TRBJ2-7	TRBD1	TGTGCCAGCAGCGTAGAGGGGGCCGGCGAGCAGTACTTC	CASSVEGAGEQYF
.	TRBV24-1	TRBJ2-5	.	TGTGCCACCAGTGATTTCTGGTGGGAGACCCAGTACTTC	CATSDFWWETQYF
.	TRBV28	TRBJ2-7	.	TGTGCCAGTACCACCGCACGGACCCGGTCCTACGAGCAGTACTTC	CASTTARTRSYEQYF
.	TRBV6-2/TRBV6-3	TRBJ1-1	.	TGTGCCAGCAGTTACAGTTTCGGAACTGAAGCTTTCTTT	CASSYSFGTEAFF
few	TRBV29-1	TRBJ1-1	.	TGCAGCGGATGGGACACTGAAGCTTTCTTT	CSGWDTEAFF
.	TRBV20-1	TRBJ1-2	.	TGCAGTGCTAACCTAATGGGCTATGGCTACACCTTC	CSANLMGYGYTF
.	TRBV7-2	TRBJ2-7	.	TGTGCCAGCAGCTTAGAGTACACAGCCTACGAGCAGTACTTC	CASSLEYTAYEQYF
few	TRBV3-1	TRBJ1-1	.	TGTGCCAGCAGCCGTCAGGGCCCGGTCACTGAAGCTTTCTTT	CASSRQGPVTEAFF
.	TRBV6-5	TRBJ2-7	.	TGTGCCAGCAGTTACGCGGTTCTCTACGAGCAGTACTTC	CASSYAVLYEQYF
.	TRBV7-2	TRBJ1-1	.	TGTGCCAGCAGCTTAGTTCAGGGTTCCACTGAAGCTTTCTTT	CASSLVQGSTEAFF
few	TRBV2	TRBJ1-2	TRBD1	TGTGCCAGCAGCGCCGGGACAGGGGCTCTCTATGGCTACACCTTC	CASSAGTGALYGYTF
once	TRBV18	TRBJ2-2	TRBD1	TGTGCCAGCTCACCACCGACAGGGATGGACACCGGGGAGCTGTTTTTT	CASSPPTGMDTGELFF